These T cell receptor beta chains were read from a single sample in a study of T cell changes during pregnancy in multiple sclerosis. TCRdb's table, derived via immunoSEQ multiplex PCR, lists solely in-frame clones and lacks some. The sample yields under 85,000 clones, roughly 90% seen once. The source material was peripheral blood, sampled after pregnancy. The receptors shown here come from a female donor in good health, enrolled as a control in a pregnancy study. Each CDR3 is given with its conserved first and last residue. The order of the fields is clone size, J gene, V gene, D gene, CDR3 protein, CDR3 DNA. D genes are given only for firm matches. Size values are once, few and many counts, or a class for expanded clones, and some rows have none.

.,TRBJ2-7,TRBV4-1,.,CASSRTTGINYEQYF,TGCGCCAGCAGCCGTACAACAGGGATCAACTACGAGCAGTACTTC
.,TRBJ2-5,TRBV7-2,.,CASSLGMGGGGETQYF,TGTGCCAGCAGCTTAGGAATGGGGGGAGGGGGAGAGACCCAGTACTTC
few,TRBJ2-7,TRBV27,TRBD1,CASSPTGTGAGQYF,TGTGCCAGCAGTCCGACCGGGACAGGGGCCGGGCAGTACTTC
.,TRBJ2-1,TRBV5-6,.,CASSPWTGNYNEQFF,TGTGCCAGCAGCCCCTGGACTGGAAACTACAATGAGCAGTTCTTC
.,TRBJ2-5,TRBV18,.,CASSVVGAETQYF,TGTGCCAGCTCAGTCGTAGGGGCAGAGACCCAGTACTTC
once,TRBJ2-2,TRBV11-3,.,CASSPEVTGELFF,TGTGCCAGCAGCCCCGAGGTCACCGGGGAGCTGTTTTTT
.,TRBJ2-6,TRBV6-5,.,CASSQSGANVLTF,TGTGCCAGTTCACAATCTGGGGCCAACGTCCTGACTTTC
.,TRBJ2-5,TRBV27,TRBD2,CASSLFLGGNQETQYF,TGTGCCAGCAGTTTATTCCTCGGGGGGAACCAAGAGACCCAGTACTTC
.,TRBJ1-1,TRBV19,.,CASSPRAGTEAFF,TGTGCCAGTAGTCCCAGGGCGGGGACTGAAGCTTTCTTT
once,TRBJ1-3,TRBV11-3,.,CASTIGSSGNTIYF,TGTGCCAGCACCATAGGGAGCTCTGGAAACACCATATATTTT
.,TRBJ1-1,TRBV5-6,.,CASSLVGVGTEAFF,TGTGCCAGCAGCTTGGTAGGGGTAGGGACTGAAGCTTTCTTT
few,TRBJ1-2,TRBV4-3,TRBD1,CASSQFLQGVGVDYGYTF,TGCGCCAGCAGCCAATTCCTACAGGGGGTTGGAGTTGACTATGGCTACACCTTC
.,TRBJ2-7,TRBV19,.,CASSILATGSTYEQYF,TGTGCCAGTAGTATATTAGCGACAGGCTCAACCTACGAGCAGTACTTC
.,TRBJ2-3,TRBV9,TRBD2,CASSTKAGGSTDTQYF,TGTGCCAGCAGTACGAAAGCGGGAGGGAGCACAGATACGCAGTATTTT
.,TRBJ1-2,TRBV30,TRBD1,CAWSVTQGDYGYTF,TGTGCCTGGAGTGTAACCCAGGGGGATTATGGCTACACCTTC
.,TRBJ1-5,TRBV27,.,CASSLYPAGKNQPQHF,TGTGCCAGCAGTTTATATCCCGCAGGGAAGAATCAGCCCCAGCATTTT
.,TRBJ2-5,TRBV15,TRBD2,CATSDRGEETQYF,TGTGCCACCTCAGACCGGGGGGAAGAGACCCAGTACTTC
once,TRBJ2-2,TRBV12-5,.,CASGAPGIGLAGELFF,TGTGCTAGTGGTGCCCCGGGTATTGGATTGGCCGGGGAGCTGTTTTTT
few,TRBJ1-5,TRBV15,TRBD1,CATSRSPGQARNQPQHF,TGTGCCACCAGCAGATCACCCGGACAGGCCCGCAATCAGCCCCAGCATTTT
.,TRBJ2-7,TRBV18,.,CASSPLDRRSSYEQYF,TGTGCCAGCTCACCTCTCGACAGGCGCTCCTCCTACGAGCAGTACTTC
.,TRBJ2-3,TRBV2,.,CASSSPEGSTDTQYF,TGTGCCAGCAGTTCCCCAGAGGGAAGCACAGATACGCAGTATTTT
.,TRBJ2-2,TRBV18,TRBD1,CASSPLTGGETGELFF,TGTGCCAGCTCACCCTTGACAGGGGGCGAGACCGGGGAGCTGTTTTTT
.,TRBJ1-2,TRBV7-2,.,CASSFEASNYGYTF,TGTGCCAGCAGCTTTGAAGCATCCAACTATGGCTACACCTTC
.,TRBJ2-3,TRBV5-1,TRBD2,CASSFGGGRGADTQYF,TGCGCCAGCAGCTTTGGCGGCGGGAGAGGCGCAGATACGCAGTATTTT
.,TRBJ2-5,TRBV18,.,CASSPPGTRGETQYF,TGTGCCAGCTCACCTCCCGGGACACGGGGAGAGACCCAGTACTTC
.,TRBJ1-2,TRBV10-3,TRBD1,CAISEGTANYGYTF,TGTGCCATCAGTGAGGGGACAGCTAACTATGGCTACACCTTC
.,TRBJ1-2,TRBV6-4,.,CASRPGPGVYGYTF,TGTGCCAGCAGACCCGGGCCAGGGGTTTATGGCTACACCTTC
once,TRBJ2-7,TRBV7-2,.,CASSPRVAASYEQYF,TGTGCCAGCAGCCCCCGGGTGGCAGCCTCCTACGAGCAGTACTTC
.,TRBJ2-2,TRBV16,.,CASSRTEHTGELFF,TGTGCCAGCAGCCGCACAGAGCACACCGGGGAGCTGTTTTTT
once,TRBJ2-1,TRBV27,.,CASSWQAYNEQFF,TGTGCCAGCAGTTGGCAGGCCTACAATGAGCAGTTCTTC
.,TRBJ1-3,TRBV5-4,TRBD1,CASSSTQGAEGNTIYF,TGTGCCAGCAGCTCGACACAGGGGGCAGAGGGAAACACCATATATTTT
.,TRBJ2-1,TRBV14,TRBD2,CASSQALGLAGALNEQFF,TGTGCCAGCAGCCAAGCCCTGGGACTAGCGGGAGCTTTGAATGAGCAGTTCTTC
.,TRBJ2-5,TRBV7-7,TRBD2,CATSQRGSTVTQYF,TGTGCTACCTCACAGCGGGGGAGTACTGTGACCCAGTACTTC
few,TRBJ2-1,TRBV7-8,.,CASSSLTGPLGEQFF,TGTGCCAGCAGCTCACTGACAGGCCCCCTAGGTGAGCAGTTCTTC
.,TRBJ2-1,TRBV25-1,TRBD1,CASSEGQISYNEQFF,TGTGCCAGCAGTGAGGGACAGATCTCCTACAATGAGCAGTTCTTC
.,TRBJ2-7,TRBV30,.,CAWTLRGSYEQYF,TGTGCCTGGACCCTAAGGGGCTCCTACGAGCAGTACTTC
once,TRBJ1-4,TRBV29-1,.,CSVEDRESNEKLFF,TGCAGCGTTGAGGACAGAGAATCTAATGAAAAACTGTTTTTT
.,TRBJ2-7,TRBV10-2,TRBD1,CASSTNRGEQYF,TGCGCCAGCAGCACAAACAGGGGCGAGCAGTACTTC
.,TRBJ2-1,TRBV10-3,TRBD2,CAISLTSGGEGEQFF,TGTGCCATCAGTCTGACTAGCGGGGGAGAGGGTGAGCAGTTCTTC